This T cell receptor beta chain is drawn from a study of T cells in Graves' hyperthyroidism and ophthalmopathy (dated by TCRdb to between 2019 and 2020). For context, the study as a whole: Peripheral blood was collected at initial diagnosis, before any treatment. In about six Graves' hyperthyroidism patients, the study also compared T-cell repertoires from thyroid tissue with T-cell repertoires from blood. For training and testing, the 100 or so patients in the discovery cohort were randomly divided in a 7:3 ratio. To identify distinguishing TCR V-J signatures, a discovery cohort of around 100 patients was used, comprising some 45 with Graves' ophthalmopathy and 57 with stable Graves' hyperthyroidism. TCR Vbeta CDR3 sequencing of roughly 140 peripheral blood samples (43 ophthalmopathy, over 70 hyperthyroidism and approximately 17 progressor patients) is reported in the paper. After blood sampling, hyperthyroidism patients were treated with methimazole at a starting dose of 30 mg daily, and ophthalmopathy patients were treated with high-dose intravenous methylprednisolone. An independent validation cohort of 18 to 20 hyperthyroidism patients and 17 patients who later progressed to ophthalmopathy tested prospective prediction of ophthalmopathy.

Regarding this clonotype: The antigen it recognizes is unknown. Base quality data are lacking; no much larger clone is found one base away.

Overall study results and their limits: Ophthalmopathy was separated from stable hyperthyroidism by a 13 V-J signature model, with approximately 86% sensitivity and approximately 81% specificity obtained in cross-validation and 80%/75% obtained in testing. In validation, progression to ophthalmopathy was predicted by the model with nearly 71% sensitivity and roughly 72% specificity, a median of approximately 6.5 months before onset. No statistical method was used to set the sample size in advance, and investigators knew the group allocation. Most expanded thyroid clonotypes (frequency above 0.001) were also detected in blood, suggesting blood repertoires may reflect thyroid immune responses.

The CDR3 numbers 14 residues from cysteine through phenylalanine. The only DNA kept is the CDR3, 42 bases in frame from the first base. Via the germline V gene (reference sequence), CDR1 is LGHDT and CDR2 YNNKEL. V loses 3 bases, J loses 2 bases, and the germline ends lie 10 bases apart. TCR beta CDR3 regions were amplified from RNA transcripts. A first-round RT-PCR of the TCR CDR3 used the HTBI primer set with the Qiagen OneStep RT-PCR kit. A second multiplex PCR round built the libraries, followed by size selection and purification. The libraries were sequenced on an Illumina HiSeq2000 using paired-end 100 bp reads. The authors' analysis ran thus. SOAPnuke was used to process the raw data, throwing out any read that contained adapters or uncalled bases, had a mean Phred below 15, or lacked an exact constant-primer or identifier match. COPE v1.2.5 was used to merge high-quality paired reads, and clonotypes were defined as unique nucleotide sequences. MiTCR v1.1 was used to align clonotypes to the IMGT TRBV, TRBD and TRBJ reference segments. Only V-J combinations with frequency above 0.0001, covering approximately 99% of repertoires, were analysed. A TCS score was defined as the ratio between F50 (clonal expansion) and ExV (chaos), using BLOSUM62-based TCRdist between CDR3 peptides within each V-J. Welch's t-statistics and random forest reduced several hundred V-J features to roughly 13, which were used in a naive Bayes classifier (R e1071). TCRdb cleaned the public reads at Q25 with fastp, built clones with MiXCR and kept in-frame beta chains. Each CDR3 protein gets just one entry, which takes the most common genes and DNA from the rows behind it. The V and J calls follow TCRdb's processing rather than the paper's. The sample includes around 500,000 distinct CDR3 sequences, with about an eighth observed a single time. The ten largest clones take up roughly 17% of the sample.

Stable Graves' hyperthyroidism was defined as the absence of progression to ophthalmopathy over 18 months of follow-up. Hyperthyroidism patients were newly diagnosed, had a disease duration of under 2 months, and were aged 18 to 65 years. Exclusion was applied to patients with uncontrolled infections, other autoimmune diseases, pregnancy or lactation. Clinical symptoms, serum thyroxine and TRAb, thyroid ultrasound, and orbital computed tomography formed the basis for the diagnoses. Ficoll-Paque density gradient centrifugation was used to isolate PBMCs from around 9.1 ml of fresh peripheral blood. Total RNA was extracted with Trizol reagent, and quality was checked on an Agilent 2100 Bioanalyzer.

The clonotype comes from a woman between 18 and 29 years old with Graves' hyperthyroidism. Sequencing used blood. The rearranged segments are TRBV3-1 and TRBJ1-1; possibly the D gene is TRBD1, per 6 matching bases. The nucleotide sequence reads as follows: TGTGCCAGCAGCCACACGGACAGAAACACTGAAGCTTTCTTT. Its protein reads: CASSHTDRNTEAFF.